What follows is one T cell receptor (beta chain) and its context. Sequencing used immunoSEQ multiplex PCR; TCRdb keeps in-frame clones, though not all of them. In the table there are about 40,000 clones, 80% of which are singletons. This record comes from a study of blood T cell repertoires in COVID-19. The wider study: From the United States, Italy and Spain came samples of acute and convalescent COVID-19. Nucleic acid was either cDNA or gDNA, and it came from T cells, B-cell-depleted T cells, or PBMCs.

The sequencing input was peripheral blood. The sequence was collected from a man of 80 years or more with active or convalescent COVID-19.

CDR3 DNA: TGTGCCAGCAGCGACAGGATAACTAACTATGGCTACACCTTC. It translates to CASSDRITNYGYTF. The chain is built from TRBV9 and TRBJ1-2, with a tentative D call TRBD1 (5 bases). The CDR3 spans 14 residues. V was shortened by 3 bases and J by 0 bases, with 9 bases between the two germline ends. Per germline, CDR1 SGDLS and CDR2 YYNGEE.